One sample yielded the 26 T cell receptor beta chains listed below, sequenced in a study of radiotherapy plus CTLA-4 blockade in lung cancer (dated by TCRdb to between 2017 and 2018). Libraries were constructed by the immunoSEQ multiplex PCR assay. Drawn from immuneACCESS, this table holds only the in-frame rearrangements with V and J called that TCRdb kept. Clones are partly lost; checked studies trace under half to an unresolved V gene and leave the rest unexplained. For this sample there are more than 95,000 clones; approximately 72% appear just once. The biggest ten clones account for 2.5% to 3% of the sample. The specimen was peripheral blood, collected from a patient treated with radiotherapy plus ipilimumab. These receptors were collected from a human donor with non-small cell lung cancer who had a partial response to radiotherapy plus ipilimumab. Some clones in this sample may be carry-over from other donors' samples.

This sequence joins TRBV2 and TRBJ2-3; D might be TRBD1 (6 bases). The ends were cut back, 3 bases at V and 2 bases at J, with 12 bases in the middle. In germline, CDR1 is SNHLY, CDR2 FYNNEI. CDR3 length: 15 residues. Here the CDR3 reads CASSETGINTDTQYF. The CDR3 bases are TGTGCCAGCAGTGAGACAGGAATCAACACAGATACGCAGTATTTT.

V usage is TRBV2 and J usage is TRBJ2-1; TRBD2 is a possible D gene (6 bases). CDR1 is SNHLY, CDR2 FYNNEI, per germline. The CDR3 is 14 amino acids. Trimming stripped 5 bases from V and 5 bases from J, with 13 bases between. CDR3 amino acids: CASSNTGVNNEQFF. The CDR3 region has the DNA TGTGCCAGCAGTAATACGGGAGTCAACAATGAGCAGTTCTTC. The full variable domain, completed using reference TRBV2 and TRBJ2-1, is EPEVTQTPSHQVTQMGQEVILRCVPISNHLYFYWYRQILGQKVEFLVSFYNNEISEKSEIFDDQFSVERPDGSNFTLKIRSTKLEDSAMYFCASSNTGVNNEQFFGPGTRLTVL.

The V gene is TRBV5-1, the J gene TRBJ2-5; TRBD1 aligns across 9 bases. V lost 0 bases and J lost 4; bases outside the gene matches: 19. Germline V lookup: CDR1 SGHRS, CDR2 YFSETQ. There are 20 residues in the CDR3. The DNA for the CDR3 is TGCGCCAGCAGCTTGGAAACCGATCTACAGGGGGCACGTTCACGAGAGACCCAGTACTTC. It specifies CASSLETDLQGARSRETQYF.

This clone has more than one count but fewer than ten. V gene TRBV18 combines with J gene TRBJ2-3, with 7 bases lining up with TRBD1. Germline CDR1 KGHSH, CDR2 LQKENI. V lost 3 bases and J lost 1; bases outside the gene matches: 1. This CDR3 is built from 14 residues. The CDR3 DNA sequence: TGTGCCAGCTCACCGGACAGGCGCACAGATACGCAGTATTTT. It specifies CASSPDRRTDTQYF.

The genes are TRBV5-1 and TRBJ2-7; 9 bases match TRBD2. J lost 3 bases, V lost 4 bases, and 11 bases had no gene match. This CDR3 is built from 16 residues. Germline CDR1 is SGHRS and CDR2 is YFSETQ. CDR3 nucleotides: TGCGCCAGCAGCGACCGTAGCGGGAGAGCTTTCTACGAGCAGTACTTC. It codes for CASSDRSGRAFYEQYF. Using reference TRBV5-1 and TRBJ2-7 for the parts outside the CDR3, the full variable domain is KAGVTQTPRYLIKTRGQQVTLSCSPISGHRSVSWYQQTPGQGLQFLFEYFSETQRNKGNFPGRFSGRQFSNSRSEMNVSTLELGDSALYLCASSDRSGRAFYEQYFGPGTRLTVT.

The rearrangement joins TRBV6-5 to TRBJ2-5; TRBD2 is a possible D gene (6 bases). Germline lookup yields CDR1 MNHEY and CDR2 SVGAGI. The CDR3 contains 13 residues. The ends were cut back, 5 bases at V and 2 bases at J, with 9 bases in the middle. The chain's CDR3 is CASSGGAQETQYF. The DNA of the CDR3 is TGTGCCAGCAGTGGCGGGGCACAAGAGACCCAGTACTTC.

The table lists this clone with a few counts. The gene calls are TRBV5-4 and TRBJ2-1, with 11 positions matching TRBD2. The length of the CDR3 is 17 residues. The germline gives CDR1 SGHNT, CDR2 YYREEE (reference sequence). Trimming took 4 bases from V and 8 from J; bases not matched to a gene: 14. The CDR3 region is CASSPQGLAGGVYEQFF. Here the CDR3 DNA reads TGTGCCAGCAGCCCTCAAGGGCTAGCGGGGGGCGTATATGAGCAGTTCTTC.

The rearrangement joins TRBV5-1 to TRBJ2-2, with a possible D match to TRBD1 (5 bases). Germline V lookup: CDR1 SGHRS, CDR2 YFSETQ. The CDR3 has 16 amino acids. Trimming took 0 bases from V and 4 from J, leaving 13 bases between them. This CDR3 is CASSLALQGPTGELFF. The CDR3 DNA follows: TGCGCCAGCAGCTTGGCCCTCCAGGGCCCCACCGGGGAGCTGTTTTTT. Full variable domain (remainder filled in from reference TRBV5-1 and TRBJ2-2): KAGVTQTPRYLIKTRGQQVTLSCSPISGHRSVSWYQQTPGQGLQFLFEYFSETQRNKGNFPGRFSGRQFSNSRSEMNVSTLELGDSALYLCASSLALQGPTGELFFGEGSRLTVL.

The rearrangement uses TRBV5-1 and TRBJ2-1; 14 nucleotides align to TRBD2. The CDR3 length is 16 residues. CDR1 SGHRS and CDR2 YFSETQ come from the germline V gene. After removal of 1 base from V and 7 bases from J, the junction contained 4 bases not matched to a gene. CDR3 sequence reads: CASSLRLAGGGNEQFF. CDR3 bases: TGCGCCAGCAGCTTGAGACTAGCGGGAGGGGGGAATGAGCAGTTCTTC. Complete variable domain (other parts from reference TRBV5-1 and TRBJ2-1): KAGVTQTPRYLIKTRGQQVTLSCSPISGHRSVSWYQQTPGQGLQFLFEYFSETQRNKGNFPGRFSGRQFSNSRSEMNVSTLELGDSALYLCASSLRLAGGGNEQFFGPGTRLTVL.

The rearrangement joins TRBV4-1 to TRBJ2-3; weak D call: TRBD2 (6 bases). This CDR3 is 15 amino acids long. CDR1 MGHRA and CDR2 YSYEKL come from the germline V gene. Trimming stripped 1 base from V and 1 base from J, with 9 bases between. As DNA, the CDR3 is TGCGCCAGCAGCCAAGTAATAGCGGGCACAGATACGCAGTATTTT. Translating gives CASSQVIAGTDTQYF.

The rearrangement uses TRBV4-1 and TRBJ1-6; D ambiguous. The CDR3 consists of 13 residues. V lost 0 bases, J lost 7 bases, and 4 bases lay in between. Germline-derived CDR1 and CDR2 are MGHRA and YSYEKL. This CDR3 reads CASSQDPNSPLHF. CDR3 sequence (DNA): TGCGCCAGCAGCCAAGACCCGAATTCACCCCTCCACTTT.

In this sample, this clone turned up a few times. The V and J genes are TRBV27 and TRBJ1-6; D perhaps matches TRBD1 (6 bases). CDR1 is MNHEY and CDR2 is SMNVEV in the germline V gene (reference sequence). With 3 bases removed from V and 6 bases from J, the gap between germline ends came to 15 bases. This CDR3 spans 16 amino acids. Written as DNA, the CDR3 is TGTGCCAGCAGTTTCGTGGCAGGGGTGGGTAATTCACCCCTCCACTTT. This gives the protein CASSFVAGVGNSPLHF.

The chain combines TRBV5-1 with TRBJ2-5; D assignment may be TRBD1 or TRBD2 (5 bases each). The DNA end is more similar to TRBJ2-7, so the J call may be wrong. Germline loops: CDR1 SGHRS, CDR2 YFSETQ. The CDR3 contains 14 residues. The chain's CDR3 is CASFAFPGRDEQYF. The CDR3 DNA reads TGCGCCAGCTTCGCGTTTCCAGGGCGGGACGAGCAGTACTTC.

The CDR3 coding sequence is TGTGCCAGCAGCCCCCTAACAGGATTGGGGACTGAAGCTTTCTTT. It yields the protein CASSPLTGLGTEAFF. The chain has TRBV11-2 and TRBJ1-1, with D possibly being TRBD1 (5 bases). The germline V gene encodes CDR1 SGHAT and CDR2 FQNNGV. Trimming took 5 bases from V and 5 from J, leaving 18 bases between them. This CDR3 has 15 amino acids.

In this sample, this clone turned up a few times. The J gene is TRBJ1-5, the V gene TRBV2; 10 bases are a match to TRBD1. The CDR3 length is 15 residues. V was clipped by 6 bases and J by 9 bases; unmatched bases: 11. CDR1 and CDR2 from the germline V gene are SNHLY and FYNNEI. CDR3 nucleotides: TGTGCCAGCAGACCGGGACAGGGGCTTCTTGGGCCCCAGCATTTT. This encodes CASRPGQGLLGPQHF.

This clone has a single count. V is TRBV11-1 and J is TRBJ2-2; D perhaps matches TRBD2 (6 bases). The CDR3 spans 15 residues. V shed 5 bases and J shed 3 bases, with 13 bases lying between them. Germline V gives CDR1 SGHAT, CDR2 FQDESV (reference sequence). The CDR3 DNA reads as TGTGCCAGCAGCGCGGGACTTGCCTACACCGGGGAGCTGTTTTTT. Amino acid sequence: CASSAGLAYTGELFF.

Remarks on this clone: Different DNA sequences within this sample yield the same CDR3. J is TRBJ1-5 and V is TRBV7-2; D is perhaps TRBD1 (6 bases). Germline V gene sequence: CDR1 SGHTA, CDR2 FQGNSA. V lost 5 bases and J 3 bases, leaving 14 bases between the germline ends. CDR3 size: 15 residues. The CDR3 nucleotides read TGTGCCAGCAGCCTAGGGGGAGGCCTCAATCAGCCCCAGCATTTT. Its protein is CASSLGGGLNQPQHF.

The table lists this clone with a count of one. The chain carries TRBV4-2 and TRBJ2-1; 7 nucleotides match TRBD2. V dropped 0 bases and J dropped 0; count of bases not matched to a gene: 14. The CDR3 length is 20 residues. CDR1 is LGHNA and CDR2 is YNFKEQ in the germline V gene. The CDR3 region has the DNA TGTGCCAGCAGCCAAGACCCCACCGCCTCTAGCGGAACCTCCTACAATGAGCAGTTCTTC. Encoded protein: CASSQDPTASSGTSYNEQFF.

This clone was counted a few times. The chain recombines TRBV5-1 with TRBJ1-5; TRBD1 might be the D (5 bases). Trimming shortened V by 0 bases and J by 0 bases, and 7 bases separated the two germline ends. Germline V gene data show CDR1 as SGHRS and CDR2 as YFSETQ. The CDR3 runs to 15 residues. CDR3 loop: CASSLGGDSNQPQHF. In nucleotides, the CDR3 is TGCGCCAGCAGCTTGGGGGGGGATAGCAATCAGCCCCAGCATTTT.

The chain recombines TRBV10-1 with TRBJ1-1; D is uncertain. Trimming left V 4 bases short and J 5 bases short, with 11 bases between. Germline V gene data show CDR1 as WNHNN and CDR2 as SYGVQD (reference sequence). The CDR3 loop spans 13 amino acids. Here the CDR3 reads CASSVATRTEAFF. The DNA for the CDR3 is TGCGCCAGCAGTGTTGCCACGCGGACTGAAGCTTTCTTT.

This sequence joins TRBV28 and TRBJ1-2, with D possibly matching TRBD1 (6 bases). There are 16 residues in the CDR3. V was pared by 1 base and J by 1 base, with 13 bases between. Per germline, CDR1 MDHEN and CDR2 SYDVKM. CDR3 sequence: CASSLFAGVDNYGYTF. In DNA form, the CDR3 reads TGTGCCAGCAGTTTATTTGCAGGGGTGGATAACTATGGCTACACCTTC.

Only a few counts were recorded for this clone. This sequence joins TRBV13 and TRBJ2-1; perhaps TRBD2 as D (7 bases). V lost 4 bases and J 10 bases, leaving 20 bases between the germline ends. Germline lookup yields CDR1 PRHDT and CDR2 FYEKMQ (reference sequence). The CDR3 is 15 residues long. CDR3 in DNA: TGTGCCAGCAGCTCTAGCGGAGGGGGGCGTGTGGAGCAGTTCTTC. Encoded protein: CASSSSGGGRVEQFF.

This chain uses TRBV19 with TRBJ2-7; 11 bases are shared with TRBD2. Germline V gene lookup returns CDR1 LNHDA and CDR2 SQIVND (reference sequence). The CDR3 contains 17 residues. V was pared by 5 bases and J by 6 bases, with 15 bases of the junction left unmatched. CDR3 in amino acids: CASSRRTDTSGSSEQYF. The CDR3 DNA is TGTGCCAGTAGTCGCCGGACAGATACTAGCGGGAGCTCCGAGCAGTACTTC. Using reference TRBV19 and TRBJ2-7 for the parts outside the CDR3, the full variable domain is DGGITQSPKYLFRKEGQNVTLSCEQNLNHDAMYWYRQDPGQGLRLIYYSQIVNDFQKGDIAEGYSVSREKKESFPLTVTSAQKNPTAFYLCASSRRTDTSGSSEQYFGPGTRLTVT.

The gene calls are TRBV6-5 and TRBJ2-1; TRBD2 matches at 13 bases. Germline CDR1 reads MNHEY; CDR2 reads SVGAGI. V shed 2 bases, J shed 12 bases, and the junction held 7 bases outside the gene matches. This CDR3 comprises 15 residues. The CDR3 bases are TGTGCCAGCAGTTACGGTGGACTAGCGGGGGTGTTGCAGTTCTTC. The encoded protein is CASSYGGLAGVLQFF.

This clone has just a few counts. J is TRBJ2-5 and V is TRBV7-8, with a weak D call TRBD2 (6 bases). The germline gives CDR1 SGHVS, CDR2 FQNEAQ. Trimming cost V 2 bases and J 5 bases, with 24 bases left between them. CDR3 length: 18 residues. CDR3 sequence reads: CASSLLPWVPSVSETQYF. In DNA, the CDR3 is TGTGCCAGCAGCTTATTACCTTGGGTTCCTAGCGTGAGTGAGACCCAGTACTTC. Drawing the rest from reference TRBV7-8 and TRBJ2-5, the complete variable domain is GAGVSQSPRYKVAKRGQDVALRCDPISGHVSLFWYQQALGQGPEFLTYFQNEAQLDKSGLPSDRFFAERPEGSVSTLKIQRTQQEDSAVYLCASSLLPWVPSVSETQYFGPGTRLLVL.

The chain uses TRBV29-1 and TRBJ1-1; D unclear. Germline V gene sequence: CDR1 SQVTM, CDR2 ANQGSEA. The V gene lost 3 bases and the J gene lost 1 base, with 12 bases spanning the gap. This CDR3 comprises 14 residues. DNA for the CDR3: TGCAGCGTTGATCTGGGCAGGTCGAACACTGAAGCTTTCTTT. Residues: CSVDLGRSNTEAFF.